The source of this T cell receptor beta chain is a study of identical twins. Points from the study as a whole: With monozygotic twins, out-of-frame TCR alpha sharing exceeded what models estimated.

This clonotype has at least ten counts. The antigen remains unidentified. The CDR3 totals 17 residues. J was trimmed by 5 bases and V by 5 bases; bases with no gene match: 12. Germline lookup yields CDR1 MDHEN and CDR2 SYDVKM. TCRdb called the 5' RACE reads again in MiXCR, with one record for every CDR3 protein. The table includes 350,000 or so distinct CDR3 sequences, about 9% detected once. Every one of the donors was a healthy Caucasian. The source is a woman aged 50 to 65 in good health. Material for sequencing was naive T cells sorted from blood. The chain couples TRBV28 to TRBJ2-5, with TRBD2 matching 12 bases. Here the CDR3 reads CASSAFPTSGRRETQYF. The CDR3 DNA follows: TGTGCCAGCAGTGCCTTCCCTACTAGCGGGAGGAGGGAGACCCAGTACTTC.